These T cell receptor beta chains were read from a single sample in a study of shared clonotypes between healthy human individuals. Libraries were prepared by immunoSEQ multiplex PCR; TCRdb keeps only in-frame clonotypes and omits some of them. The sample shows 2 million to 2.5 million clones, almost 96% of them seen only once. Sequencing was performed on naive CD4+ T cells sorted from blood. The origin of the receptors is a man aged 18 to 30 in good health. Both conserved end residues are part of each CDR3. The order of the fields is V gene, D gene, clone size, J gene, CDR3 protein, CDR3 DNA. The D gene is left open where the match is weak. Size values are once, few and many counts, or a class for expanded clones, and some rows have none.

TRBV18	-	once	TRBJ1-1	CASSPPGQLNTEAFF	TGTGCCAGCTCACCACCAGGGCAGTTGAACACTGAAGCTTTCTTT
TRBV10-2	TRBD2	-	TRBJ2-2	CASRASGYTGELFF	TGCGCCAGCAGGGCTAGCGGTTACACCGGGGAGCTGTTTTTT
TRBV2	-	-	TRBJ2-1	CASSELLAPMGEFF	TGTGCCAGCAGTGAGTTATTGGCCCCAATGGGGGAGTTCTTC
TRBV18	-	-	TRBJ1-1	CASSSKENTEAFF	TGTGCCAGCTCATCAAAGGAAAACACTGAAGCTTTCTTT
TRBV29-1	-	-	TRBJ1-2	CSVSPNPNYGYTF	TGCAGCGTTTCTCCTAACCCTAACTATGGCTACACCTTC
TRBV6-5	-	-	TRBJ2-1	CASSTTSLNEQFF	TGTGCCAGCAGTACGACTAGTCTCAATGAGCAGTTCTTC
TRBV6-5	-	-	TRBJ1-4	CASSYRGQPSNEKLFF	TGTGCCAGCAGTTACCGAGGACAGCCATCTAATGAAAAACTGTTTTTT
TRBV5-1	-	-	TRBJ2-3	CASSPRGDTQYF	TGCGCCAGCAGCCCCCGGGGCGATACGCAGTATTTT
TRBV21-1	-	-	TRBJ2-7	CASSKVGDRWKGGYEQYF	TGTGCCAGCAGCAAAGTGGGCGACAGGTGGAAAGGGGGCTACGAGCAGTACTTC
TRBV6-4	-	-	TRBJ2-2	CASSDKHLPGATGELFF	TGTGCCAGCAGTGACAAGCACCTTCCAGGCGCCACCGGGGAGCTGTTTTTT
TRBV28	-	-	TRBJ1-5	CASTEVGYSNQPQHF	TGTGCCAGCACGGAGGTGGGATATAGCAATCAGCCCCAGCATTTT
TRBV5-4	-	-	TRBJ2-7	CASSSDPGARQYF	TGTGCCAGCAGCTCCGACCCCGGGGCCCGGCAGTACTTC
TRBV9	-	-	TRBJ1-5	CASSPQRDVLSNQPQHF	TGTGCCAGTTCGCCCCAGAGAGACGTTTTAAGCAATCAGCCCCAGCATTTT
TRBV6-5	TRBD2	once	TRBJ2-1	CASRRGGTIHDEQFF	TGTGCCAGCAGGCGCGGGGGAACTATACACGATGAGCAGTTCTTC
TRBV5-6	TRBD2	-	TRBJ2-3	CASSPAVREGLDTQYF	TGTGCCAGCAGTCCTGCGGTTCGGGAGGGCCTGGATACGCAGTATTTT
TRBV5-1	-	-	TRBJ2-7	CASTSSYEQYF	TGCGCCAGCACCTCCAGCTACGAGCAGTACTTC
TRBV5-4	TRBD2	-	TRBJ2-3	CASSRGGLAGFTDTQYF	TGTGCCAGCAGTCGCGGGGGCCTAGCGGGATTCACAGATACGCAGTATTTT
TRBV5-1	-	once	TRBJ2-5	CASSLGGYQETQYF	TGCGCCAGCAGCTTGGGTGGCTATCAAGAGACCCAGTACTTC
TRBV7-9	-	-	TRBJ1-3	CASSPGGTGNTIYF	TGTGCCAGCAGCCCTGGTGGCACTGGAAACACCATATATTTT
TRBV21-1	-	-	TRBJ2-7	CASSPPKGQNYEQYF	TGTGCCAGCAGCCCTCCTAAGGGGCAGAACTACGAGCAGTACTTC
TRBV9	TRBD2	-	TRBJ2-7	CASSVSTSGPYEQYF	TGTGCCAGCAGCGTCAGCACTAGCGGTCCCTACGAGCAGTACTTC
TRBV4-1	TRBD2	-	TRBJ2-5	CASSPIGGGQETQYF	TGCGCCAGCAGCCCGATCGGGGGGGGCCAAGAGACCCAGTACTTC
TRBV29-1	-	-	TRBJ1-1	CSVEDPPGNTEAFF	TGCAGCGTTGAAGATCCGCCCGGGAACACTGAAGCTTTCTTT
TRBV30	-	-	TRBJ2-7	CAWSWVNNEQYF	TGTGCCTGGAGTTGGGTCAATAACGAGCAGTACTTC
TRBV2	-	-	TRBJ1-3	CASSGQGNTIYF	TGTGCCAGCAGTGGACAGGGAAACACCATATATTTT
TRBV19	-	-	TRBJ2-5	CASSAREETQYF	TGTGCCAGTAGTGCCAGGGAAGAGACCCAGTACTTC
TRBV5-1	TRBD2	-	TRBJ2-3	CASSLDIAGGTDTQYF	TGCGCCAGCAGCTTGGATATAGCGGGGGGCACAGATACGCAGTATTTT
TRBV6-6	-	-	TRBJ1-4	CASTTGGEKLFF	TGTGCCAGCACCACAGGCGGTGAAAAACTGTTTTTT
TRBV19	TRBD1	-	TRBJ1-1	CASSIGQGSTEAFF	TGTGCCAGTAGTATAGGACAGGGGAGCACTGAAGCTTTCTTT
TRBV28	TRBD1	-	TRBJ1-4	CASSLTRQGPNEKLFF	TGTGCCAGCAGTTTAACAAGACAGGGGCCTAATGAAAAACTGTTTTTT
TRBV10-3	-	-	TRBJ2-7	CAISEATTPGFYEQYF	TGTGCCATCAGTGAGGCCACTACCCCCGGATTCTACGAGCAGTACTTC